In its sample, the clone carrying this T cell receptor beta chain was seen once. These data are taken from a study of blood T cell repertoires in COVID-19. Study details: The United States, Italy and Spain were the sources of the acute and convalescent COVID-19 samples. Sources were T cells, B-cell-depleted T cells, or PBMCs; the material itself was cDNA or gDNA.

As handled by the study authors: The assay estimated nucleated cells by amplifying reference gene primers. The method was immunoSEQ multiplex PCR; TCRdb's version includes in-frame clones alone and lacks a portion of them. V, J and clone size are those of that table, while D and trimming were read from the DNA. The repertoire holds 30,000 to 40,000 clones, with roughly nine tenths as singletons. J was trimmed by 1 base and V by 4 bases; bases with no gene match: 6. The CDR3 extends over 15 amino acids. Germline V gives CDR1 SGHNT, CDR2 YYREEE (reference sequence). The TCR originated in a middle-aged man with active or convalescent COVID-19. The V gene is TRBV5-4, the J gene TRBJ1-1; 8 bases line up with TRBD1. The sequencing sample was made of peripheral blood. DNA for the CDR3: TGTGCCAGCAGCACCCGACAGGGGTCGAACACTGAAGCTTTCTTT. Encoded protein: CASSTRQGSNTEAFF.